Following are 29 T cell receptor beta chains from one sample sequenced in a study of identical twins. Each CDR3 protein gets one entry after TCRdb re-called the 5' RACE reads with MiXCR. In the table there are about 190,000 distinct CDR3 sequences, more than 15% of which are singletons. This sample was also put to use in a study of T cells expressing NK-cell markers.

The material sequenced was CD8+ T cells sorted from blood. The origin of the receptors is a woman between 18 and 29 years old in good health.

There are many counts of this clonotype. V gene TRBV12-3 or TRBV12-4 combines with J gene TRBJ1-1; D perhaps matches TRBD1 (5 bases). This CDR3 contains 13 residues. With 5 bases removed from V and 4 bases from J, the gap between germline ends came to 11 bases. CDR3 amino acids: CASSPGFGTEAFF. The CDR3 nucleotides are TGTGCCAGCAGTCCAGGGTTTGGCACTGAAGCTTTCTTT.

The rearrangement uses TRBV9 and TRBJ2-1, with D possibly TRBD2 on 6 matching bases. There are 13 residues in the CDR3. CDR1 is SGDLS and CDR2 is YYNGEE in the germline V gene. The V gene lost 4 bases and the J gene lost 8 bases, with 13 bases spanning the gap. The CDR3 coding sequence is TGTGCCAGCAGCCCCGGAGGGCCCGATGAGCAGTTCTTC. Its translation is CASSPGGPDEQFF.

This clonotype turned up a few times. This chain connects TRBV20-1 to TRBJ2-1, with TRBD2 identical over 9 bases. CDR1 DFQATT and CDR2 SNEGSKA come from the germline V gene (reference sequence). With V trimmed by 3 bases and J by 9 bases, 6 bases remained unmatched. The CDR3 is 13 residues long. This CDR3 reads CSASSSGRFEQFF. The CDR3 region has the DNA TGCAGTGCTAGTTCCAGCGGGAGGTTTGAGCAGTTCTTC.

Only a few counts were recorded for this clonotype. V is TRBV5-1 and J is TRBJ1-5, with D perhaps matching TRBD1 (6 bases). The CDR3 totals 13 residues. V lost 2 bases and J lost 7, with 10 bases in between. Germline lookup yields CDR1 SGHRS and CDR2 YFSETQ. This CDR3 reads CASSFGRGQPQHF. DNA of the CDR3: TGCGCCAGCAGCTTCGGCAGGGGCCAGCCCCAGCATTTT. Filled out from reference TRBV5-1 and TRBJ1-5, the complete variable domain reads KAGVTQTPRYLIKTRGQQVTLSCSPISGHRSVSWYQQTPGQGLQFLFEYFSETQRNKGNFPGRFSGRQFSNSRSEMNVSTLELGDSALYLCASSFGRGQPQHFGDGTRLSIL.

This clonotype was observed a handful of times. This rearrangement joins TRBV7-6 to TRBJ2-1; D perhaps matches TRBD2 (5 bases). CDR3 length: 12 amino acids. V was clipped by 4 bases and J by 6 bases, with 7 bases between them. Germline CDR1 SGHVS, CDR2 FNYEAQ. The CDR3 here is CASSYEGNEQFF. The CDR3 coding sequence is TGTGCCAGCAGCTACGAGGGCAATGAGCAGTTCTTC.

The gene calls are TRBV7-9 and TRBJ2-3, with D perhaps matching TRBD2 (6 bases). The V gene's germline CDR1 is SEHNR and CDR2 FQNEAQ (reference sequence). CDR3 length: 16 amino acids. The V and J ends lost 5 bases and 4 bases respectively, with 19 bases between them. This CDR3 reads CASSVAFGLASDTQYF. The CDR3 DNA reads as TGTGCCAGCAGCGTCGCGTTTGGGCTAGCGTCAGATACGCAGTATTTT.

V is TRBV9 and J is TRBJ2-5, with D perhaps assigned TRBD1 or TRBD2 (6 bases each). V gave up 5 bases and J gave up 2 bases, with 13 bases separating them. Germline values: CDR1 SGDLS, CDR2 YYNGEE. The CDR3 sequence is 14 residues long. CDR3: CASRPTGAQETQYF. The DNA of the CDR3 is TGTGCCAGCAGGCCTACGGGGGCTCAAGAGACCCAGTACTTC.

This clonotype was seen ten or more times. This chain uses TRBV10-3 with TRBJ2-5; 8 nucleotides align to TRBD2. CDR3 length: 15 residues. V dropped 8 bases and J dropped 5; count of bases not matched to a gene: 13. Germline CDR1 is ENHRY and CDR2 is SYGVKD. CDR3 nucleotide sequence: TGTGCCATCGGACCCCCGGGACTAGGTGATGAGACCCAGTACTTC. This gives the protein CAIGPPGLGDETQYF.

Only a few counts were recorded for this clonotype. V and J are TRBV9 and TRBJ2-3; tentatively, D is TRBD2 (6 bases). Trimming removed 1 base at V and 2 bases at J, with 11 bases between. Germline CDR1 reads SGDLS; CDR2 reads YYNGEE. The CDR3 is 15 residues long. CDR3: CASSVSGLVTDTQYF. The CDR3 DNA reads as TGTGCCAGCAGCGTATCGGGACTGGTCACAGATACGCAGTATTTT.

The chain has TRBV9 and TRBJ2-7, with 9 bases matching TRBD2. J gave up 0 bases and V 5 bases, and 6 bases lay outside the gene matches. Germline V CDR1 and CDR2: SGDLS, YYNGEE. The CDR3 consists of 15 residues. DNA for the CDR3: TGTGCCAGCAGTCTCGGGACTAGCAGCTCCTACGAGCAGTACTTC. This gives the protein CASSLGTSSSYEQYF.

This clonotype appeared many times. This chain links TRBV16 with TRBJ1-5, with unresolved D. V was shortened by 3 bases and J by 0 bases, with 3 bases between the two germline ends. The CDR3 length is 13 residues. Per germline, CDR1 KGHSY and CDR2 FQNENV. The CDR3 protein is CASSQASNQPQHF. Written as DNA, the CDR3 is TGTGCCAGCAGCCAGGCTAGCAATCAGCCCCAGCATTTT. Combining the CDR3 with reference TRBV16 and TRBJ1-5 gives the whole variable domain GEEVAQTPKHLVRGEGQKAKLYCAPIKGHSYVFWYQQVLKNEFKFLISFQNENVFDETGMPKERFSAKCLPNSPCSLEIQATKLEDSAVYFCASSQASNQPQHFGDGTRLSIL.

The gene calls are TRBV20-1 and TRBJ2-1; 7 positions match TRBD2. Germline loops: CDR1 DFQATT, CDR2 SNEGSKA (reference sequence). The CDR3 covers 18 residues. Trimming took 6 bases from V and 0 from J; bases not matched to a gene: 17. The CDR3 loop is CSAREPSESVGSYNEQFF. The CDR3 DNA is TGCAGTGCGCGGGAGCCCTCCGAGAGCGTCGGCTCCTACAATGAGCAGTTCTTC.

In DNA, the CDR3 is TGTGCCAGCAGCCTCCTCAAAGGGGAAGCTAACTATGGCTACACCTTC. Protein sequence: CASSLLKGEANYGYTF. The chain couples TRBV6-1 to TRBJ1-2, with D possibly matching TRBD1 (5 bases). The V end lost 6 bases, the J end lost 0 bases, and 17 bases lay between the germline ends. The CDR3 has 16 amino acids. The V gene's germline CDR1 is MNHNS and CDR2 SASEGT.

Many counts were recorded for this clonotype. CDR3 sequence: CASRFGLAGGRDTQYF. The DNA of the CDR3 is TGTGCCAGCAGATTTGGACTAGCGGGAGGAAGAGATACGCAGTATTTT. This rearrangement joins TRBV7-2 to TRBJ2-3; 14 bases agree with TRBD2. The V segment lost 6 bases and the J segment 5 bases; nucleotides outside the gene matches: 7. The CDR3 is 16 residues long. CDR1 SGHTA and CDR2 FQGNSA come from the germline V gene.

V gene TRBV15 combines with J gene TRBJ2-1, with D hard to call. Deletions cut 5 bases from V and 7 bases from J, with 15 bases between. CDR3 length equals 14 residues. Germline V gene data show CDR1 as LNHNV and CDR2 as YYDKDF (reference sequence). This CDR3 reads CATSARGRLNEQFF. CDR3 coding DNA: TGTGCCACCAGCGCCCGAGGAAGACTTAATGAGCAGTTCTTC.

The chain is built from TRBV6-1 and TRBJ2-1; D not resolved. Germline V lookup: CDR1 MNHNS, CDR2 SASEGT. The V end lost 8 bases, the J end lost 7 bases, and 15 bases lay between the germline ends. This CDR3 comprises 13 residues. The CDR3: CASFKGLGNEQFF. Written as DNA, the CDR3 is TGTGCCAGCTTCAAAGGGTTGGGAAATGAGCAGTTCTTC.

This clonotype was seen repeatedly, ten times or more. The rearrangement joins TRBV12-3 or TRBV12-4 to TRBJ1-6; D call uncertain. This CDR3 is built from 14 residues. The germline V and J ends were trimmed by 5 bases and 9 bases, with 14 bases remaining between them. The CDR3 DNA sequence: TGTGCCAGCAGTCTCCCCCCTATGGGTTCACCCCTCCACTTT. Amino acid sequence: CASSLPPMGSPLHF.

This clonotype was observed a few times. The V gene is TRBV5-4, the J gene TRBJ1-1, with D maybe TRBD1 (5 bases). Germline CDR1 reads SGHNT; CDR2 reads YYREEE (reference sequence). The CDR3 length is 15 residues. Trimming removed 7 bases at V and 0 bases at J, with 16 bases between. In DNA form, the CDR3 reads TGTGCCAGCTGGCCCCAGGGTGAGATGAACACTGAAGCTTTCTTT. Translated, it gives CASWPQGEMNTEAFF. The full variable domain, its missing parts supplied by reference TRBV5-4 and TRBJ1-1, is ETGVTQSPTHLIKTRGQQVTLRCSSQSGHNTVSWYQQALGQGPQFIFQYYREEENGRGNFPPRFSGLQFPNYSSELNVNALELDDSALYLCASWPQGEMNTEAFFGQGTRLTVV.

J is TRBJ2-1 and V is TRBV3-1; no clear D. The germline CDR1 and CDR2 sequences are LGHDT and YNNKEL (reference sequence). V lost 2 bases, J lost 5 bases, and 7 bases lay in between. The CDR3 covers 13 residues. The DNA for the CDR3 is TGTGCCAGCAGCCAACGATCCAACAATGAGCAGTTCTTC. It specifies CASSQRSNNEQFF.

This clonotype has a handful of counts. V and J are TRBV12-3 or TRBV12-4 and TRBJ2-1; D remains ambiguous. The CDR3 extends over 13 amino acids. Trimming stripped 8 bases from V and 2 bases from J, with 10 bases between. This chain's CDR3 is CASGFGPYNEQFF. In DNA, the CDR3 is TGTGCCAGCGGCTTCGGACCCTACAATGAGCAGTTCTTC.

To note about this clonotype: The junction departs from germline at one end; a sequencing error may be responsible. J is TRBJ1-1 and V is TRBV5-1; 10 bases map to TRBD1. The CDR3 covers 16 residues. Germline lookup yields CDR1 SGHRS and CDR2 YFSETQ. The chain's CDR3 is CASSLGQGTQNTEAFF. The CDR3 region has the DNA TGCGCGAGCAGCTTGGGACAGGGGACCCAGAACACTGAAGCTTTCTTT.

The V and J genes are TRBV20-1 and TRBJ2-1; 11 positions agree with TRBD2. CDR1 is DFQATT and CDR2 is SNEGSKA in the germline V gene (reference sequence). This CDR3 comprises 16 residues. J lost 5 bases, V lost 0 bases, and 6 bases had no gene match. CDR3 region: CSARDIAGGRDNEQFF. DNA for the CDR3: TGCAGTGCTAGAGACATAGCGGGGGGGCGCGACAATGAGCAGTTCTTC.

The V call is TRBV28, the J call TRBJ2-3; TRBD2 agrees at 7 bases. Germline V gene sequence: CDR1 MDHEN, CDR2 SYDVKM. The V segment lost 7 bases and the J segment 5 bases; nucleotides outside the gene matches: 9. The CDR3 is made up of 14 amino acids. Written as DNA, the CDR3 is TGTGCCAGCACCCTGGGGGGGTACGGAGATACGCAGTATTTT. As protein: CASTLGGYGDTQYF.

This sequence joins TRBV20-1 and TRBJ2-3; tentatively, D is TRBD2 (6 bases). This CDR3 comprises 15 residues. Per germline, CDR1 DFQATT and CDR2 SNEGSKA (reference sequence). Trimming removed 0 bases from V and 2 bases from J, with 12 bases in between. CDR3 DNA: TGCAGTGCTAGAGATCCCCGGGGACTCACAGATACGCAGTATTTT. Its translation is CSARDPRGLTDTQYF.

This clonotype was counted a few times. V usage is TRBV11-2 and J usage is TRBJ2-7; 9 nucleotides line up with TRBD2. Trimming cost V 1 base and J 0 bases; bases outside gene matches: 13. The CDR3 is 19 residues long. The germline V gene has CDR1 SGHAT and CDR2 FQNNGV. CDR3 DNA sequence: TGTGCCAGCAGCTTAGTCCCAATCGAACTAGCGGGCGACTCCTACGAGCAGTACTTC. Residues: CASSLVPIELAGDSYEQYF.

In this sample, this clonotype turned up a few times. The chain couples TRBV14 to TRBJ2-3; tentative D call: TRBD1 (6 bases). V was pared by 7 bases and J by 2 bases, with 10 bases between. The CDR3 totals 13 residues. CDR1 and CDR2 (germline): SGHDN, FVKESK. CDR3 DNA: TGTGCCAGCAACCGGGACACCACAGATACGCAGTATTTT. This codes for CASNRDTTDTQYF.

In its sample, this clonotype was seen many times. V is TRBV7-9 and J is TRBJ2-2; D call uncertain. In germline, CDR1 is SEHNR, CDR2 FQNEAQ (reference sequence). With 4 bases removed from V and 4 bases from J, the gap between germline ends came to 10 bases. The CDR3 loop spans 14 amino acids. CDR3 protein: CASSSVPFTGELFF. As DNA, the CDR3 is TGTGCCAGCAGCTCCGTCCCCTTCACCGGGGAGCTGTTTTTT. The full variable domain, rest sourced from reference TRBV7-9 and TRBJ2-2, is DTGVSQNPRHKITKRGQNVTFRCDPISEHNRLYWYRQTLGQGPEFLTYFQNEAQLEKSRLLSDRFSAERPKGSFSTLEIQRTEQGDSAMYLCASSSVPFTGELFFGEGSRLTVL.

This clonotype occurred a few times. The chain carries TRBV7-9 and TRBJ2-1; 9 bases match TRBD1. Germline lookup yields CDR1 SEHNR and CDR2 FQNEAQ (reference sequence). CDR3 length equals 15 residues. The trim removed 0 bases at V and 6 bases at J, leaving 3 bases unmatched. The CDR3 loop reads CASSLADRGFNEQFF. The CDR3 coding sequence is TGTGCCAGCAGCTTAGCGGACAGGGGATTCAATGAGCAGTTCTTC.

The J gene is TRBJ2-7, the V gene TRBV29-1; D is uncertain. The V end lost 4 bases, the J end lost 0 bases, and 7 bases lay between the germline ends. Germline-derived CDR1 and CDR2 are SQVTM and ANQGSEA. There are 12 residues in the CDR3. CDR3 sequence reads: CSVVTSSYEQYF. CDR3 bases: TGCAGCGTTGTGACAAGCTCCTACGAGCAGTACTTC.